This T cell receptor beta chain appears in the sequencing data of a study of beta chain features in type 1 diabetes. Study-wide results and caveats: Individuals with type 1 diabetes displayed fewer insertions and more deletions at VDJ junctions. When Type 1 diabetes patients were examined, their TCRB CDR3s proved moderately but significantly shorter in all four CD4+ subsets.

This clone has only a few counts. The antigen is undetermined. Deletions cut 1 base from V and 0 bases from J, with 9 bases between. CDR3 size: 16 residues. CDR1 SGHVS and CDR2 FNYEAQ come from the germline V gene. Of the isolated RNA, all was reverse transcribed, and so the sequenced material was expressed TCRB transcripts. There were around 3.5 million reads on average in the naive, central memory and regulatory T cell samples. Clones were sequenced by immunoSEQ multiplex PCR, and TCRdb holds only the in-frame ones, with some missing. The table records 600,000 or so clones, roughly an eighth of them present only once. Heparinised blood was drawn once per donor, averaging roughly 120 mL. Researchers reported sorting CD4+ naive, central memory, regulatory and stem cell-like memory cells via CD45RO/CCR7/CD25/CD127/CD95/CD27.

The sequence was collected from a man younger than 30 with type 1 diabetes. This chain joins TRBV7-6 and TRBJ1-4; D is unclear. Source material: naive CD4+ T cells from blood. The CDR3 DNA is TGTGCCAGCAGCTTAGGACCGACTTCAACTAATGAAAAACTGTTTTTT. Translated, it gives CASSLGPTSTNEKLFF.